A single sample gave rise to the 16 T cell receptor beta chains below, sequenced in a study of T cells in Graves' hyperthyroidism and ophthalmopathy. Amplification targeted TCR beta CDR3 regions from RNA transcripts. RT-PCR in the first round (using the HTBI primer set) targeted the TCR CDR3. TCRdb analysed the multiplex PCR reads with MiXCR anew, one entry per CDR3 protein. The repertoire includes more than 350,000 distinct CDR3 sequences, around 15% of them detected once, and 15% to 20% sits in the top ten. The sample was blood. The receptors were gathered from a woman aged 60-75 years with Graves' ophthalmopathy.

This clonotype showed up many times. The chain recombines TRBV3-1 with TRBJ2-3, with TRBD2 matching 11 bases. J gave up 4 bases and V 5 bases, and 5 bases lay outside the gene matches. Germline V gene data show CDR1 as LGHDT and CDR2 as YNNKEL (reference sequence). The CDR3 extends over 15 amino acids. CDR3 residues: CASSTLAGVPDTQYF. CDR3 DNA: TGTGCCAGCAGCACACTAGCGGGAGTTCCAGATACGCAGTATTTT.

This clonotype was observed at least ten times. The chain carries TRBV30 and TRBJ2-1; D gene unclear. V lost 1 base to trimming and J lost 0 bases, with 4 bases between them. This CDR3 is built from 13 residues. Germline CDR1 reads GTSNPN; CDR2 reads SVGIG (reference sequence). The CDR3 loop is CAWSGSSYNEQFF. CDR3 in DNA: TGTGCCTGGAGTGGGAGCTCCTACAATGAGCAGTTCTTC.

This clonotype was counted only a few times. V and J are TRBV24-1 and TRBJ2-2; TRBD2 is a possible D gene (6 bases). V dropped 5 bases and J dropped 6 bases, with 9 bases sitting between them. Germline V lookup: CDR1 KGHDR, CDR2 SFDVKD. This CDR3 contains 13 residues. The CDR3 bases are TGTGCCACCAGTGGAGCTAGCGCCGGGGAGCTGTTTTTT. This translates into CATSGASAGELFF.

This clonotype has at least ten counts. The chain carries TRBV20-1 and TRBJ2-3; TRBD1 agrees at 7 bases. CDR1 is DFQATT, CDR2 SNEGSKA, per germline (reference sequence). The junction had 9 bases not matched to a gene; V was cut back by 0 bases and J by 0 bases. This CDR3 comprises 17 residues. CDR3 in DNA: TGCAGTGCTAGAGACCCTAACAGGGGAACTAGCACAGATACGCAGTATTTT. It translates to CSARDPNRGTSTDTQYF.

This clonotype was seen many times. The chain recombines TRBV12-3 or TRBV12-4 with TRBJ2-3, with a weak D call TRBD1 (6 bases). This CDR3 has 17 residues. The V and J ends lost 1 base and 2 bases respectively, with 16 bases between them. CDR3 region: CASSLGLRGKNTDTQYF. CDR3 nucleotides: TGTGCCAGCAGTTTAGGCCTAAGGGGGAAGAACACAGATACGCAGTATTTT.

The sample holds many counts of this clonotype. The gene calls are TRBV10-1 and TRBJ2-7, with 11 bases identical to TRBD1. The J segment lost 6 bases and the V segment lost 9 bases, leaving 1 base of the junction unmatched. The CDR3 is made up of 11 amino acids. CDR1 is WNHNN, CDR2 SYGVQD, per germline (reference sequence). CDR3 sequence (DNA): TGCGCCAGTGGACAGGGGGCCGAGCAGTACTTC. Residues: CASGQGAEQYF.

This clonotype was seen at least ten times. The chain recombines TRBV18 with TRBJ2-7; no firm D call. Trimming took 4 bases from V and 3 from J, leaving 4 bases between them. The V gene's germline CDR1 is KGHSH and CDR2 LQKENI. The CDR3 is made up of 11 amino acids. CDR3 region: CASSRDYEQYF. The CDR3 DNA reads TGTGCCAGCTCACGTGACTACGAGCAGTACTTC.

This clonotype appeared many times. V gene TRBV2 combines with J gene TRBJ2-1; 14 positions match TRBD2. The CDR3 loop spans 19 amino acids. Germline V CDR1 and CDR2: SNHLY, FYNNEI. V was clipped by 3 bases and J by 7 bases; unmatched bases: 14. The CDR3 sequence is CASSDPAGTSGSGINEQFF. The CDR3 nucleotides are TGTGCCAGCAGTGACCCCGCGGGGACTAGCGGGAGTGGGATAAATGAGCAGTTCTTC.

Only a few counts were recorded for this clonotype. This chain connects TRBV18 to TRBJ2-1; 7 nucleotides line up with TRBD2. The ends lost 3 bases at V and 3 bases at J; junction bases unmatched: 8. In germline, CDR1 is KGHSH, CDR2 LQKENI. The CDR3 length is 16 residues. The CDR3 DNA follows: TGTGCCAGCTCACCGGGGGGGAACACCAACTACAATGAGCAGTTCTTC. Residues: CASSPGGNTNYNEQFF. Full variable domain (rest looked up from reference TRBV18 and TRBJ2-1): NAGVMQNPRHLVRRRGQEARLRCSPMKGHSHVYWYRQLPEEGLKFMVYLQKENIIDESGMPKERFSAEFPKEGPSILRIQQVVRGDSAAYFCASSPGGNTNYNEQFFGPGTRLTVL.

V and J are TRBV5-4 and TRBJ2-3; 9 bases are shared with TRBD1. Germline loops: CDR1 SGHNT, CDR2 YYREEE (reference sequence). V lost 2 bases and J lost 3; bases outside the gene matches: 7. This CDR3 is 16 amino acids long. In nucleotides, the CDR3 is TGTGCCAGCAGCTTCTCCCGGGACAGGGCTACAGATACGCAGTATTTT. Its translation: CASSFSRDRATDTQYF.

This clonotype was counted only a few times. The chain combines TRBV3-1 with TRBJ2-1, with D tentatively TRBD2 (5 bases). V was pared by 4 bases and J by 9 bases, with 13 bases between. This CDR3 contains 13 residues. CDR1 is LGHDT and CDR2 is YNNKEL in the germline V gene (reference sequence). The CDR3 DNA sequence: TGTGCCAGCAGCCGGGGAGCCCGTCGTGAGCAGTTCTTC. Its translation is CASSRGARREQFF.

This clonotype was seen many times. The chain recombines TRBV28 with TRBJ2-3, with 11 bases matching TRBD1. J lost 1 base, V lost 5 bases, and 8 bases had no gene match. This CDR3 contains 17 residues. From germline, CDR1 is MDHEN and CDR2 SYDVKM. The CDR3 coding sequence is TGTGCCAGCAGTCCGCGGACAGGGGGCGTTGGCACAGATACGCAGTATTTT. Amino acids: CASSPRTGGVGTDTQYF.

This clonotype was seen many times. This chain uses TRBV6-5 with TRBJ2-3, with D perhaps given as TRBD1 or TRBD2 (5 bases each). Trimming removed 0 bases from V and 2 bases from J, with 9 bases in between. This CDR3 has 15 residues. Germline CDR1 MNHEY, CDR2 SVGAGI. CDR3 DNA sequence: TGTGCCAGCAGTTACTCGGGACCCTACACAGATACGCAGTATTTT. Its protein product is CASSYSGPYTDTQYF.

Many counts were recorded for this clonotype. V and J are TRBV7-3 and TRBJ2-5; no reliable D call. The germline gives CDR1 SGHTA, CDR2 FQGTGA. V lost 3 bases to trimming and J lost 2 bases, with 13 bases between them. The CDR3 spans 15 residues. The CDR3 here is CASSFMAGLQETQYF. The CDR3 DNA reads as TGTGCCAGCAGCTTTATGGCAGGTCTACAAGAGACCCAGTACTTC.

This clonotype was seen at least ten times. The V and J genes are TRBV4-1 and TRBJ1-6; D gene ambiguous. From germline, CDR1 is MGHRA and CDR2 YSYEKL. The CDR3 totals 14 residues. V lost 0 bases and J 14 bases, leaving 14 bases between the germline ends. This CDR3 reads CASSQEWTEQTLHF. The CDR3 nucleotides are TGCGCCAGCAGCCAAGAGTGGACGGAGCAAACCCTCCACTTT.

This clonotype came up many times. The chain carries TRBV20-1 and TRBJ2-7, with TRBD2 matching over 12 bases. Germline assignment: CDR1 DFQATT and CDR2 SNEGSKA (reference sequence). The length of the CDR3 is 14 residues. The junction had 3 bases not matched to a gene; V was cut back by 5 bases and J by 1 base. The CDR3 nucleotides read TGCAGTGCTCGGGGGACTAGCGGGTCCTACGAGCAGTACTTC. Its protein is CSARGTSGSYEQYF.